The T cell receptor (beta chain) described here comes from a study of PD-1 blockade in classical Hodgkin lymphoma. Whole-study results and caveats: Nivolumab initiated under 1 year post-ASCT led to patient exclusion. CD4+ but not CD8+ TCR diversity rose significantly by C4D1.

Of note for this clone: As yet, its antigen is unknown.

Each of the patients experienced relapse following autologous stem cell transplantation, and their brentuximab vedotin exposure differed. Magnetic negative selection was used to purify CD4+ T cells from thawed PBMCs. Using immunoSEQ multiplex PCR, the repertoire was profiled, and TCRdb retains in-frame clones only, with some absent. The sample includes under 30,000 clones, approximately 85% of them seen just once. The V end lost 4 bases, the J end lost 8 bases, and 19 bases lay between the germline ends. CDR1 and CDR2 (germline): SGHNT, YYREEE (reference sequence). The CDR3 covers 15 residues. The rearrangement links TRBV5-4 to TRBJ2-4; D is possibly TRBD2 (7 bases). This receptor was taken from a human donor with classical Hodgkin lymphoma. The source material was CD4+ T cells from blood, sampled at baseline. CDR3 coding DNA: TGTGCCAGCAGCGCCCGGGGCGGGGAGGGGGACATTCAGTACTTC. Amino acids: CASSARGGEGDIQYF.